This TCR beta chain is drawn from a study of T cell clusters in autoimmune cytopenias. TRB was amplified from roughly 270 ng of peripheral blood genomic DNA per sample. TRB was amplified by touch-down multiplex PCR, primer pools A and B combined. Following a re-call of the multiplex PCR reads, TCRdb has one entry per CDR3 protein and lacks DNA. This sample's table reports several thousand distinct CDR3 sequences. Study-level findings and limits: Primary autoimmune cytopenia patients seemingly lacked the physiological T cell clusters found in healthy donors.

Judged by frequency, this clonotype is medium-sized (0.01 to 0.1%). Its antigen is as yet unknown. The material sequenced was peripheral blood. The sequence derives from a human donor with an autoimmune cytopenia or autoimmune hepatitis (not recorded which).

The CDR3 here is CASSYLAGGVNEQFF. V gene TRBV6-5 combines with J gene TRBJ2-1; the TCRdb D gene call, TRBD2, has no DNA to confirm it. CDR1 MNHEY and CDR2 SVGAGI come from the germline V gene. The CDR3 is made up of 15 amino acids.